These T cell receptor beta chains were read from a single sample in a study of T cell responses to AZD1222 COVID-19 vaccine. Measured with immunoSEQ multiplex PCR; TCRdb has only the in-frame clones, and not every one. The sample has 120,000 to 150,000 clones; approximately 93% are singletons. The specimen was peripheral blood, collected on day 0 of MenACWY control vaccination. The source of these receptors is an adult in good health. The CDR3 runs from the conserved cysteine through the conserved F or W. D genes are given only for firm matches. Some rows have no size entry. The others give once, few or many, or a class for an expanded clone.

J,size,D,V,length,CDR3,DNA
TRBJ1-2,-,-,TRBV5-6,13,CASSKGAFYGYTF,TGTGCCAGCAGCAAGGGAGCCTTCTATGGCTACACCTTC
TRBJ2-5,-,TRBD2,TRBV7-2,16,CASSLGLAGEQETQYF,TGTGCCAGCAGCTTAGGATTGGCGGGGGAGCAAGAGACCCAGTACTTC
TRBJ1-4,-,-,TRBV18,14,CASSLVTTNEKLFF,TGTGCCAGCTCACTAGTTACAACTAATGAAAAACTGTTTTTT
TRBJ1-1,-,-,TRBV6-5,14,CASSSNGGNTEAFF,TGTGCCAGCAGCTCCAATGGGGGTAACACTGAAGCTTTCTTT
TRBJ2-6,-,TRBD2,TRBV18,20,CASSPLGSGGFGSGANVLTF,TGTGCCAGCTCACCACTAGGGAGCGGGGGATTTGGCTCTGGGGCCAACGTCCTGACTTTC
TRBJ2-3,-,TRBD2,TRBV5-1,18,CASSLGGTSGTSTDTQYF,TGCGCCAGCAGCTTGGGAGGGACTAGCGGGACTAGCACAGATACGCAGTATTTT
TRBJ2-7,-,-,TRBV6-1,15,CASSETRTVSYEQYF,TGTGCCAGCAGTGAAACGAGGACTGTCTCCTACGAGCAGTACTTC
TRBJ1-2,-,-,TRBV25-1,11,CASSDGAGYTF,TGTGCCAGCAGTGATGGGGCTGGCTACACCTTC
TRBJ2-7,-,-,TRBV19,13,CASSIEASYEQYF,TGTGCCAGTAGTATTGAGGCTAGCTACGAGCAGTACTTC
TRBJ1-5,once,-,TRBV6-4,14,CASSESRQTGPQHF,TGTGCCAGCAGTGAATCCCGGCAGACAGGGCCCCAGCATTTT
TRBJ1-3,once,-,TRBV13,14,CASSRTGSGNTIYF,TGTGCCAGCAGCCGTACAGGGTCTGGAAACACCATATATTTT
TRBJ2-7,-,-,TRBV28,14,CASSLEALLYEQYF,TGTGCCAGCAGTTTAGAGGCACTTCTATACGAGCAGTACTTC
TRBJ1-5,once,-,TRBV5-6,12,CASSYRDQPQHF,TGTGCCAGCAGCTACAGGGACCAGCCCCAGCATTTT
TRBJ1-1,-,-,TRBV27,16,CASSYSAGETGTEAFF,TGTGCCAGCAGTTACTCGGCGGGGGAGACGGGCACTGAAGCTTTCTTT
TRBJ1-3,-,-,TRBV25-1,13,CASKRQLENTIYF,TGTGCCAGCAAACGACAGTTGGAAAACACCATATATTTT
TRBJ1-3,-,-,TRBV7-2,15,CASSSAIGSGNTIYF,TGTGCCAGCAGCTCCGCCATAGGCTCTGGAAACACCATATATTTT
TRBJ1-5,many,-,TRBV25-1,15,CASSADSHSNQPQHF,TGTGCCAGCAGTGCTGACAGCCATAGCAATCAGCCCCAGCATTTT
TRBJ1-2,-,-,TRBV30,14,CAWSVRLANYGYTF,TGTGCCTGGAGTGTGCGCCTTGCAAACTATGGCTACACCTTC
TRBJ2-6,-,-,TRBV19,15,CATRRGSSGANVLTF,TGTGCCACCCGACGGGGGTCGAGCGGGGCCAACGTCCTGACTTTC
TRBJ2-7,-,-,TRBV28,15,CASSLLAGAGYEQYF,TGTGCCAGCAGTTTATTAGCAGGGGCGGGCTACGAGCAGTACTTC
TRBJ1-1,-,-,TRBV5-5,17,CASRLGLRPATNTEAFF,TGTGCCAGCAGATTAGGTCTGCGACCGGCGACGAACACTGAAGCTTTCTTT
TRBJ1-6,-,-,TRBV6-1,16,CASSEEGRGYNSPLHF,TGTGCCAGCAGTGAAGAGGGCAGGGGCTATAATTCACCCCTCCACTTT
TRBJ1-2,once,-,TRBV12-5,15,CASGPGRDGWGGYTF,TGTGCTAGTGGTCCCGGTCGGGACGGATGGGGTGGCTACACCTTC
TRBJ1-1,-,TRBD1,TRBV19,14,CASSVQRTGTEAFF,TGTGCCAGTAGTGTCCAAAGGACAGGCACTGAAGCTTTCTTT
TRBJ1-6,-,-,TRBV7-9,17,CASRNSPVGVKGSPLHF,TGTGCCAGCCGAAATTCCCCGGTTGGAGTTAAGGGTTCACCCCTCCACTTT
TRBJ1-4,-,-,TRBV4-1,14,CASSQGQRNEKLFF,TGCGCCAGCAGCCAAGGGCAGAGAAATGAAAAACTGTTTTTT
TRBJ2-1,-,TRBD2,TRBV6-6,16,CASSYSGGSLHNEQFF,TGTGCCAGCAGTTACTCCGGCGGGAGTTTACACAATGAGCAGTTCTTC
TRBJ1-2,-,-,TRBV3-1/TRBV3-2,17,CASSPGVWEGSYYGYTF,TGTGCCAGCAGCCCAGGAGTCTGGGAGGGCTCCTACTATGGCTACACCTTC
TRBJ1-1,-,-,TRBV15,12,CATSDGHYEAFF,TGTGCCACCAGCGACGGACATTATGAAGCTTTCTTT
TRBJ2-2,-,TRBD2,TRBV19,14,CASSPSGVTGELFF,TGTGCCAGTAGTCCTAGCGGGGTCACCGGGGAGCTGTTTTTT
TRBJ1-2,-,TRBD1,TRBV6-5,15,CASSPGAGGRNGYTF,TGTGCCAGCAGTCCCGGGGCAGGGGGCAGGAATGGCTACACCTTC
TRBJ1-2,-,TRBD1,TRBV10-3,13,CAISRDSSYGYTF,TGTGCCATCAGCAGGGACAGCTCCTATGGCTACACCTTC
TRBJ2-1,-,TRBD2,TRBV27,20,CASSPSGGLAEVTQNNEQFF,TGTGCCAGCAGTCCATCCGGCGGACTAGCGGAAGTTACACAGAACAATGAGCAGTTCTTC
TRBJ1-1,-,-,TRBV5-1,12,CASRDPNTEAFF,TGCGCCAGCAGGGACCCGAACACTGAAGCTTTCTTT
TRBJ1-1,-,-,TRBV5-6,16,CASSFGIGGFNTEAFF,TGTGCCAGCAGCTTCGGGATCGGGGGGTTCAACACTGAAGCTTTCTTT
TRBJ1-6,-,-,TRBV30,13,CAWEGDMNSPLHF,TGTGCCTGGGAGGGGGATATGAATTCACCCCTCCACTTT
TRBJ2-1,-,TRBD2,TRBV14,19,CASSQALSASGRIYNEQFF,TGTGCCAGCAGCCAAGCTCTTTCGGCTAGCGGACGAATCTACAATGAGCAGTTCTTC
TRBJ1-1,-,-,TRBV5-1,14,CASSEQGLNTEAFF,TGCGCCAGCAGCGAACAGGGATTGAACACTGAAGCTTTCTTT
TRBJ2-1,-,TRBD2,TRBV7-2,16,CASSLFGTSLNNEQFF,TGTGCCAGCAGCTTATTTGGGACTAGCCTCAACAATGAGCAGTTCTTC
TRBJ2-1,-,TRBD1,TRBV6-5,15,CASSSSRDRYNEQFF,TGTGCCAGCAGTTCGTCCCGGGACAGGTACAATGAGCAGTTCTTC
TRBJ1-4,-,TRBD1,TRBV5-1,18,CASSSKTGALGTNEKLFF,TGCGCCAGCAGCTCTAAGACAGGGGCACTAGGGACTAATGAAAAACTGTTTTTT
TRBJ1-5,-,TRBD1,TRBV23-1,16,CASSQSYRGSNQPQHF,TGCGCCAGCAGTCAATCCTACAGGGGAAGCAATCAGCCCCAGCATTTT
TRBJ2-7,-,-,TRBV6-5,14,CASSYSTNSYEQYF,TGTGCCAGCAGTTACTCGACAAATTCCTACGAGCAGTACTTC
TRBJ2-3,-,TRBD2,TRBV3-1/TRBV3-2,17,CASSQDPWASGGDTQYF,TGTGCCAGCAGCCAAGATCCATGGGCTAGCGGAGGAGATACGCAGTATTTT
TRBJ2-7,-,-,TRBV5-1,15,CASSLGTDSSYEQYF,TGCGCCAGCAGCCTGGGGACGGACAGCTCCTACGAGCAGTACTTC
TRBJ1-4,once,TRBD1,TRBV5-8,15,CASSLGQPTNEKLFF,TGTGCCAGCAGCCTGGGACAGCCAACTAATGAAAAACTGTTTTTT
TRBJ1-1,-,-,TRBV2,13,CASSYTGYTEAFF,TGTGCCAGCAGTTATACAGGGTACACTGAAGCTTTCTTT
TRBJ1-1,-,-,TRBV4-3,16,CASSQKRGGVGTEAFF,TGCGCCAGCAGCCAAAAGCGAGGAGGGGTCGGCACTGAAGCTTTCTTT